The 21 T cell receptor beta chains listed next were all sequenced from one sample in a study of blood T cell repertoires in COVID-19. TCRdb keeps only in-frame clones here, not all; method: immunoSEQ multiplex PCR. The table has around 160,000 clones, more than 70% seen once. The specimen sequenced was peripheral blood. These TCRs come from a human donor in a cohort sampled during active COVID-19.

The CDR3 protein is CASSRTSGSVGYEQYF. The CDR3 region has the DNA TGTGCCAGCAGTAGGACTAGCGGGAGCGTGGGTTACGAGCAGTACTTC. The J gene is TRBJ2-7, the V gene TRBV7-2; TRBD2 matches 13 bases. CDR1 is SGHTA and CDR2 is FQGNSA in the germline V gene. CDR3 length: 16 residues. V was pared by 6 bases and J by 4 bases, with 9 bases of the junction left unmatched.

This clone was counted between two and nine times. V usage is TRBV6-2 or TRBV6-3 and J usage is TRBJ1-5; 7 bases match TRBD1. This CDR3 spans 15 amino acids. Germline-derived CDR1 and CDR2 are MNHEY and SVGEGT. With 3 bases clipped from V and 6 bases from J, the junction kept 8 bases outside the gene matches. CDR3 bases: TGTGCCAGCAGTTATGGGGGACAGCTTATTCAGCCCCAGCATTTT. This sequence encodes CASSYGGQLIQPQHF.

The V and J genes are TRBV4-3 and TRBJ2-1, with TRBD2 identical over 14 bases. J lost 5 bases, V lost 4 bases, and 7 bases had no gene match. The CDR3 sequence is 17 residues long. The germline V gene encodes CDR1 LGHNA and CDR2 YSLEER. The chain's CDR3 is CASSPGLAGGGNNEQFF. The CDR3 DNA sequence: TGCGCCAGCAGCCCCGGACTAGCGGGGGGTGGGAACAATGAGCAGTTCTTC.

Here the CDR3 DNA reads TGTGCCAGCAGCTTAGGACTCAGGAACACTGAAGCTTTCTTT. Protein: CASSLGLRNTEAFF. The V call is TRBV11-1, the J call TRBJ1-1; D uncertain. With 1 base removed from V and 1 base from J, the gap between germline ends came to 7 bases. Germline CDR1 reads SGHAT; CDR2 reads FQDESV (reference sequence). There are 14 residues in the CDR3.

The CDR3 DNA reads as TGTGCCAGCTCACCAAGGACAGGGGAGGATGGCTACACCTTC. Translation: CASSPRTGEDGYTF. The V and J genes are TRBV18 and TRBJ1-2; 9 nucleotides line up with TRBD1. This CDR3 comprises 14 residues. After removal of 2 bases from V and 6 bases from J, the junction contained 4 bases not matched to a gene. Germline V gene lookup returns CDR1 KGHSH and CDR2 LQKENI.

This clone was detected a few times. The chain employs TRBV19 and TRBJ2-1; perhaps TRBD2 as D (6 bases). The CDR3 runs 13 residues. The germline V and J ends were trimmed by 5 bases and 9 bases, with 14 bases remaining between them. The germline V gene encodes CDR1 LNHDA and CDR2 SQIVND (reference sequence). CDR3 residues: CASSLGRGGEQFF. The DNA for the CDR3 is TGTGCCAGTAGTCTGGGGCGGGGAGGTGAGCAGTTCTTC.

This clone came up once. Written as DNA, the CDR3 is TGTGCCAGCAGTTACTCGACAGGAGAGACCCAGTACTTC. Translated, it gives CASSYSTGETQYF. V and J are TRBV6-5 and TRBJ2-5, with D maybe TRBD1 (6 bases). Per germline, CDR1 MNHEY and CDR2 SVGAGI. This CDR3 has 13 amino acids. Trimming removed 0 bases from V and 4 bases from J, with 6 bases in between.

The chain uses TRBV5-1 and TRBJ2-2; TRBD1 matches 8 bases. The CDR3 is made up of 16 amino acids. Germline assignment: CDR1 SGHRS and CDR2 YFSETQ. Trimming removed 1 base from V and 8 bases from J; junction bases left unmatched: 10. The CDR3 DNA is TGCGCCAGCAGCTTGAGCCGAGACAGGGGCCGAGGGGAGCTGTTTTTT. It codes for CASSLSRDRGRGELFF.

The chain links TRBV7-2 to TRBJ2-1; 12 nucleotides line up with TRBD2. The V gene end was trimmed by 5 bases and the J gene end by 4 bases; junction bases not matched to a gene: 3. This CDR3 spans 15 amino acids. The V gene's germline CDR1 is SGHTA and CDR2 FQGNSA. CDR3 coding DNA: TGTGCCAGCAGCCGGACTAGCGGGGATTACAATGAGCAGTTCTTC. Its protein is CASSRTSGDYNEQFF.

This rearrangement joins TRBV27 to TRBJ2-7; possibly TRBD1 for D (5 bases). The V gene's germline CDR1 is MNHEY and CDR2 SMNVEV (reference sequence). V gave up 6 bases and J gave up 3 bases, with 12 bases separating them. The CDR3 totals 13 residues. For the CDR3, the DNA is TGTGCCAGCAGATCAGGGTCCTACTACGAGCAGTACTTC. Encoded protein: CASRSGSYYEQYF.

The chain couples TRBV6-1 to TRBJ2-7; 9 bases map to TRBD1. Trimming cost V 0 bases and J 2 bases; bases outside gene matches: 8. The CDR3 has 17 amino acids. Germline assignment: CDR1 MNHNS and CDR2 SASEGT. The CDR3 spells CASSEADPGQGAYEQYF. Here the CDR3 DNA reads TGTGCCAGCAGTGAAGCCGATCCGGGACAGGGAGCCTACGAGCAGTACTTC.

This chain joins TRBV18 and TRBJ1-3; 9 nucleotides match TRBD1. V trimming: 4 bases; J trimming: 3 bases; junction bases outside the gene matches: 4. This CDR3 is built from 15 residues. From germline, CDR1 is KGHSH and CDR2 LQKENI. CDR3 DNA sequence: TGTGCCAGCTCACAGCGGACAGGGGTTGGAAACACCATATATTTT. It encodes CASSQRTGVGNTIYF.

This clone was recorded once. The chain couples TRBV4-3 to TRBJ2-7; weak D call: TRBD1 (6 bases). CDR3 size: 18 residues. Trimming took 0 bases from V and 2 from J, leaving 20 bases between them. Germline CDR1 reads LGHNA; CDR2 reads YSLEER. This chain's CDR3 is CASSQELPRGGVTYEQYF. For the CDR3, the DNA is TGCGCCAGCAGCCAAGAGCTCCCCCGAGGGGGAGTTACCTACGAGCAGTACTTC.

The CDR3 nucleotides are TGCGCCAGCAGCCGAGACAGGGCCGAATATTTCCTGAACACTGAAGCTTTCTTT. Its protein product is CASSRDRAEYFLNTEAFF. The chain employs TRBV4-1 and TRBJ1-1, with TRBD1 matching 7 bases. J lost 0 bases, V lost 4 bases, and 14 bases had no gene match. This CDR3 has 18 amino acids. Germline CDR1 reads MGHRA; CDR2 reads YSYEKL.

This clone was seen at least ten times. This chain uses TRBV5-6 with TRBJ2-1, with a possible D match to TRBD1 (6 bases). V dropped 3 bases and J dropped 7 bases, with 11 bases sitting between them. The CDR3 runs 13 residues. Per germline, CDR1 SGHDT and CDR2 YYEEEE. The CDR3 region has the DNA TGTGCCAGCAGCTCAGGGGTGGGTAATGAGCAGTTCTTC. The encoded protein is CASSSGVGNEQFF. The complete variable domain, with remaining parts taken from reference TRBV5-6 and TRBJ2-1, reads DAGVTQSPTHLIKTRGQQVTLRCSPKSGHDTVSWYQQALGQGPQFIFQYYEEEERQRGNFPDRFSGHQFPNYSSELNVNALLLGDSALYLCASSSGVGNEQFFGPGTRLTVL.

V usage is TRBV6-4 and J usage is TRBJ1-5, with a weak D call TRBD1 (5 bases). The germline CDR1 and CDR2 sequences are MRHNA and SNTAGT. V lost 8 bases and J 0 bases, leaving 14 bases between the germline ends. This CDR3 comprises 15 residues. DNA for the CDR3: TGTGCCAGCGATGGCAGGAGGGGTAGCAATCAGCCCCAGCATTTT. Its protein product is CASDGRRGSNQPQHF.

The genes are TRBV24-1 and TRBJ2-1; D is perhaps TRBD2 (6 bases). The germline V gene encodes CDR1 KGHDR and CDR2 SFDVKD. The CDR3 has 13 residues. Trimming stripped 6 bases from V and 5 bases from J, with 10 bases between. The CDR3 protein is CATSNPGDNEQFF. In DNA form, the CDR3 reads TGTGCCACCAGTAATCCGGGAGACAATGAGCAGTTCTTC.

This clone was recorded only once. V usage is TRBV5-1 and J usage is TRBJ2-1; perhaps TRBD2 as D (6 bases). Germline V gene lookup returns CDR1 SGHRS and CDR2 YFSETQ. The CDR3 has 15 residues. V shed 4 bases and J shed 0 bases, with 11 bases lying between them. This CDR3 is CASSGGTFSYNEQFF. The CDR3 DNA reads TGCGCCAGCAGCGGAGGGACTTTCTCCTACAATGAGCAGTTCTTC.

The chain couples TRBV7-3 to TRBJ1-1; D unresolved. V was trimmed by 2 bases and J by 3 bases, leaving 10 bases between them. The V gene's germline CDR1 is SGHTA and CDR2 FQGTGA. This CDR3 contains 14 residues. CDR3 protein: CASSLSVGDTEAFF. The CDR3 nucleotides are TGTGCCAGCAGCTTATCGGTCGGGGACACTGAAGCTTTCTTT.

The V and J genes are TRBV5-6 and TRBJ2-7, with 10 nucleotides matching TRBD2. Losses at the gene ends were 0 bases for V and 10 bases for J; bases not matched to a gene: 4. The CDR3 is 13 amino acids. In germline, CDR1 is SGHDT, CDR2 YYEEEE. DNA of the CDR3: TGTGCCAGCAGCTTGGGACTAGCGGGCCACCAGTACTTC. Amino acid sequence: CASSLGLAGHQYF.

The chain links TRBV18 to TRBJ1-1, with 10 bases fitting TRBD1. V lost 6 bases and J lost 5; bases outside the gene matches: 15. CDR1 and CDR2 from the germline V gene are KGHSH and LQKENI. The CDR3 is 17 residues long. CDR3: CASSTGTGVRVVTEAFF. Here the CDR3 DNA reads TGTGCCAGCTCCACCGGGACAGGGGTACGGGTGGTTACTGAAGCTTTCTTT.